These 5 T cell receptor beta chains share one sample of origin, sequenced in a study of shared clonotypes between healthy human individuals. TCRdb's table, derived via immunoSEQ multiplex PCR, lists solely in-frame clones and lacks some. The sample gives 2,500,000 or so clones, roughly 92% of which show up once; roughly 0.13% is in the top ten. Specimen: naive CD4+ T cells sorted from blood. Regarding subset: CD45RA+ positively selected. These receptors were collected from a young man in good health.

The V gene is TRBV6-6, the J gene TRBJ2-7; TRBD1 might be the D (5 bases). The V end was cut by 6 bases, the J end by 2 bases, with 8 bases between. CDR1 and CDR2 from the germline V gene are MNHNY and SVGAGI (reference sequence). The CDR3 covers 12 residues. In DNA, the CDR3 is TGTGCCAGCAGCGAGGACACCTACGAGCAGTACTTC. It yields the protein CASSEDTYEQYF.

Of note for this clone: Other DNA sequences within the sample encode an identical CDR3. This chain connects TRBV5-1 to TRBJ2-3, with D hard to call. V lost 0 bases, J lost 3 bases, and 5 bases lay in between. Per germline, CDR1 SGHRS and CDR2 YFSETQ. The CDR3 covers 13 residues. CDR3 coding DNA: TGCGCCAGCAGCTTGGTGGGGACAGATACGCAGTATTTT. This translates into CASSLVGTDTQYF.

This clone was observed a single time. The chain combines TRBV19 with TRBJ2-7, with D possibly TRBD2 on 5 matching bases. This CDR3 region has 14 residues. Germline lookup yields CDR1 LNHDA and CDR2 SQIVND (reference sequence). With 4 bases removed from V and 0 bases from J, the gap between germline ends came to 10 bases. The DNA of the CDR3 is TGTGCCAGTAGTAAAGCGGCGACCTCCTACGAGCAGTACTTC. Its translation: CASSKAATSYEQYF.

CDR3 bases: TGTGCCAGCAGGTTCGGGCAGGGTAATGAAAAACTGTTTTTT. It codes for CASRFGQGNEKLFF. This sequence joins TRBV7-2 and TRBJ1-4, with D possibly matching TRBD1 (5 bases). The CDR3 length is 14 residues. Trimming removed 6 bases at V and 4 bases at J, with 12 bases between. Germline V gene data show CDR1 as SGHTA and CDR2 as FQGNSA.

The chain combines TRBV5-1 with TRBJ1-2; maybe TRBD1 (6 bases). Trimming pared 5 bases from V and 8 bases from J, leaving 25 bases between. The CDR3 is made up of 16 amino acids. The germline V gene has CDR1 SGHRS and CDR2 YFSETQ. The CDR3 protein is CASSPDVGQGASGYTF. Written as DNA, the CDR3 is TGCGCCAGCAGTCCCGATGTGGGACAAGGAGCTTCCGGCTACACCTTC.